This T cell receptor beta chain was sequenced in a study of blood T cells in healthy people across ages. A few counts support this clonotype. For the second PCR, which ran for about 6 to 11 cycles, a sample-barcoded 5' primer and a J-beta primer mix were used. TCRdb passed the 5' RACE reads through MiXCR, listing each CDR3 protein once. The data contain approximately 1.5 million distinct CDR3 sequences, about 31% of them singletons. The ends were cut back, 4 bases at V and 6 bases at J, with 11 bases in the middle. The CDR3 runs to 13 residues. Germline V gene data show CDR1 as SGHTA and CDR2 as FQGTGA.

Sequenced material: blood. This clonotype was sampled from a young woman in good health. The gene calls are TRBV7-3 and TRBJ2-3; no firm D call. CDR3 in DNA: TGTGCCAGCAGCTCTCCCAATACGGATACGCAGTATTTT. This translates into CASSSPNTDTQYF.